A single T cell receptor (beta chain) is shown here with its context. The study ran its PCR with 60 Vbeta and 13 Jbeta primers. Produced via immunoSEQ multiplex PCR; TCRdb's table is partial and in-frame only. The listing contains approximately 120,000 clones. The record originates from a study of cytomegalovirus exposure and HLA in healthy donors. Specimen: PBMCs. This TCR was recovered from a middle-aged man in good health and CMV-seronegative.

The CDR3: CASSISRLAGRSSYNEQFF. The CDR3 bases are TGTGCCAGTAGTATAAGCCGGCTAGCGGGACGAAGCTCCTACAATGAGCAGTTCTTC. This chain uses TRBV19 with TRBJ2-1; the match to TRBD2 covers 9 bases. V lost 2 bases, J lost 0 bases, and 11 bases stayed unmatched. Germline V gene lookup returns CDR1 LNHDA and CDR2 SQIVND (reference sequence). The CDR3 runs to 19 residues.